This T cell receptor beta chain comes out of a study of graft-versus-host responses after intestinal transplantation. The wider study: Recipients got multivisceral, liver-intestinal, or isolated intestinal transplants. Findings and caveats of the study: Detected in recipient marrow were GvH clones, some of which were first observed in ileum or blood.

This clone was seen a few times. Its antigen is not identified. Method: immunoSEQ multiplex PCR; TCRdb's copy keeps in-frame clones and lacks some. The sample has under 6,000 clones, around 70% seen once; the top ten hold 30% to 45%. The input for sequencing was PBMCs, taken about 540 days after intestinal transplant. The origin of this receptor is a human patient who received an intestinal transplant, so some T cells may come from the graft donor.

The CDR3 nucleotides read TGCGCCAGCAGCTTGAGACCGGGGTCCTACGAGCAGTACTTC. Protein: CASSLRPGSYEQYF. The V call is TRBV5-1, the J call TRBJ2-7, with a tentative D call TRBD2 (5 bases). Germline assignment: CDR1 SGHRS and CDR2 YFSETQ. The CDR3 length is 14 residues. The V end was cut by 1 base, the J end by 1 base, with 9 bases between.